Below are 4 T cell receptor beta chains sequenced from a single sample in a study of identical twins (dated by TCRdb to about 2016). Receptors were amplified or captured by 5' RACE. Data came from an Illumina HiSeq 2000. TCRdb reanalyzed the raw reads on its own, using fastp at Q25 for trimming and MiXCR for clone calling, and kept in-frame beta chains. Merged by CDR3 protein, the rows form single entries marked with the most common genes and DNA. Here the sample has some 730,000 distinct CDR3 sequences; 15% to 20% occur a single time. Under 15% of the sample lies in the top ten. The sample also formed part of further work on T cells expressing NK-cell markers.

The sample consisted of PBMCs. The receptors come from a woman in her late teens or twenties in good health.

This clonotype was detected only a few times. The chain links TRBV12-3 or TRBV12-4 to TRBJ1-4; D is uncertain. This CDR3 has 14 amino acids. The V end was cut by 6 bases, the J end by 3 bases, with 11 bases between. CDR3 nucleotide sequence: TGTGCCAGCAGACGCTTCGGGTCTAATGAAAAACTGTTTTTT. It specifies CASRRFGSNEKLFF.

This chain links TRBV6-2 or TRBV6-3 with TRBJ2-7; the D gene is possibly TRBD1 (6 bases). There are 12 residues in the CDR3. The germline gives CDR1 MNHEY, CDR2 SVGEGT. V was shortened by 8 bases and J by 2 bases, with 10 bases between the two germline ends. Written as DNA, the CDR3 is TGTGCCAGCCACAGGGCAACCTACGAGCAGTACTTC. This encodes CASHRATYEQYF.

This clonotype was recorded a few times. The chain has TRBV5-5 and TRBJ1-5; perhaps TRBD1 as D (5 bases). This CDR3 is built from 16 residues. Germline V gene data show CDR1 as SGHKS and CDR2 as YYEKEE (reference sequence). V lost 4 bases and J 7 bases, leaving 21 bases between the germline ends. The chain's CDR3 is CASSPTMRGTGQPQHF. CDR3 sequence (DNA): TGTGCCAGCAGCCCGACGATGCGAGGGACTGGGCAGCCCCAGCATTTT.

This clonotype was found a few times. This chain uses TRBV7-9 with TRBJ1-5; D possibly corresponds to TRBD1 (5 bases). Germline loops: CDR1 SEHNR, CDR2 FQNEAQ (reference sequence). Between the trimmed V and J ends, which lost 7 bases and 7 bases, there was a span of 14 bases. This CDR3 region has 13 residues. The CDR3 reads CASTRGVEQPQHF. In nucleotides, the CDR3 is TGTGCCAGCACCCGAGGGGTGGAGCAGCCCCAGCATTTT.